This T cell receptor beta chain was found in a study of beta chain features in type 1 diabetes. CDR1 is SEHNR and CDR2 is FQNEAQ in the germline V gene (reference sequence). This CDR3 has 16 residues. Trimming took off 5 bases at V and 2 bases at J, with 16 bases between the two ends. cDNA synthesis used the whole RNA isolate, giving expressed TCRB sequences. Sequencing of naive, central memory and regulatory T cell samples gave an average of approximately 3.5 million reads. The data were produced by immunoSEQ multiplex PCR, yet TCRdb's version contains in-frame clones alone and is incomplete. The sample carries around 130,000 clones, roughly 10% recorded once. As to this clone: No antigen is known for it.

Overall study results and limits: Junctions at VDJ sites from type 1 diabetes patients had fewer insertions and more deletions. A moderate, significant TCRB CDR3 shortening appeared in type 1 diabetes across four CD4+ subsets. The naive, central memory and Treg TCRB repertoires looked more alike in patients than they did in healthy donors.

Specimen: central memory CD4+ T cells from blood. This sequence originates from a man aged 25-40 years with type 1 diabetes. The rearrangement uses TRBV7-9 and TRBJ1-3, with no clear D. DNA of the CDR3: TGTGCCAGCAGCCTCCCGACTGGGAGGGCTGGAAACACCATATATTTT. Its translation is CASSLPTGRAGNTIYF. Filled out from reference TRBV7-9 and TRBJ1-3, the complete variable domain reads DTGVSQNPRHKITKRGQNVTFRCDPISEHNRLYWYRQTLGQGPEFLTYFQNEAQLEKSRLLSDRFSAERPKGSFSTLEIQRTEQGDSAMYLCASSLPTGRAGNTIYFGEGSWLTVV.